A selection of T cell receptor beta chains follows, all from one sample in a study of blood T cell repertoires in COVID-19. Repertoires were generated with immunoSEQ multiplex PCR, while TCRdb's copy carries only in-frame clones and drops some. This table has approximately 210,000 clones, approximately 90% appearing once. Specimen: PBMCs or T cells enriched from blood (not recorded which). The receptors here all came from a woman in her twenties or thirties who had recovered from COVID-19. Both conserved end residues are part of each CDR3. The D gene is left open where the match is weak. Clone sizes are given selectively: once, few, many, or a class where the clone is expanded.

j_call	d_call	clone_size	v_call	cdr3_nt	cdr3_aa
TRBJ2-1	TRBD2	NA	TRBV13	TGTGCCAGCAGCTCTTTGGGACTAGCGGTCTCCTACAATGAGCAGTTCTTC	CASSSLGLAVSYNEQFF
TRBJ1-1	NA	NA	TRBV5-8	TGTGCCAGCAGCTCGACAAGGAACACTGAAGCTTTCTTT	CASSSTRNTEAFF
TRBJ2-2	NA	many	TRBV5-1	TGCGCCAGCAGCTTGGAGGCAGGGCCTACCGGGGAGCTGTTTTTT	CASSLEAGPTGELFF
TRBJ1-1	NA	once	TRBV7-2	TGTGCCAGCAGCTTTTCAGGGGTGAACACTGAAGCTTTCTTT	CASSFSGVNTEAFF
TRBJ1-1	NA	NA	TRBV19	TGTGCCAGTAAGGGGTCGACGGTGGCCACTGAAGCTTTCTTT	CASKGSTVATEAFF
TRBJ2-3	NA	once	TRBV5-8	TGTGCCAGCAGCTGGAAAGGAGTTGTTACGCAGTATTTT	CASSWKGVVTQYF
TRBJ1-2	NA	NA	TRBV19	TGTGCCAGTAGCCTGAACTATGGCTACACCTTC	CASSLNYGYTF
TRBJ1-4	NA	NA	TRBV19	TGTGCCACCGAACAGGAAAAACTGTTTTTT	CATEQEKLFF
TRBJ2-5	TRBD2	NA	TRBV24-1	TGTGCCACCAGTGAAGGCGGGGGGGAAGATGAGACCCAGTACTTC	CATSEGGGEDETQYF
TRBJ2-3	TRBD2	NA	TRBV5-4	TGTGCCAGCTCAGCGGGGGGTTTAATGAATACGCAGTATTTT	CASSAGGLMNTQYF
TRBJ2-1	TRBD2	NA	TRBV3-1/TRBV3-2	TGTGCCAGCAGCCAAGTTACGGGGGGGCTCTCTGAGCAGTTCTTC	CASSQVTGGLSEQFF
TRBJ1-2	TRBD1	NA	TRBV27	TGTGCCAGCAGTTTATCGACAGGGACCTATGGCTACACCTTC	CASSLSTGTYGYTF
TRBJ2-7	TRBD2	NA	TRBV27	TGTGCCAGCAGTTTAGATGGGACTAGACCATACGAGCAGTACTTC	CASSLDGTRPYEQYF
TRBJ2-5	TRBD2	NA	TRBV5-1	TGCGCCAGCAGCTTGGATGGCGGGGGTCTGGAAGAGACCCAGTACTTC	CASSLDGGGLEETQYF
TRBJ1-3	NA	NA	TRBV4-1	TGCGCCAGCAGCCAATTTCTGGCGGTCTCTGGAAACACCATATATTTT	CASSQFLAVSGNTIYF
TRBJ2-6	TRBD1	NA	TRBV13	TGTGCCAGCAGCTTTACAGCCGGGACAGGGGGATCCGGGGCCAACGTCCTGACTTTC	CASSFTAGTGGSGANVLTF
TRBJ1-2	NA	NA	TRBV4-2	TGTGCCAGCAGCCAAGTAGGCTCAGGGGAGGGTGGCTACACCTTC	CASSQVGSGEGGYTF
TRBJ1-1	NA	NA	TRBV10-3	TGTGCCATCAGTGACGGGGATCTGAACACTGAAGCTTTCTTT	CAISDGDLNTEAFF
TRBJ2-2	NA	NA	TRBV9	TGTGCCAGCAGCGCAACAGCCAACACCGGGGAGCTGTTTTTT	CASSATANTGELFF
TRBJ1-5	TRBD1	NA	TRBV5-1	TGCGCCAGCAGCCCAGGACAGGGGTCCCAATCGAAGCAGCCCCAGCATTTT	CASSPGQGSQSKQPQHF
TRBJ1-2	TRBD1	NA	TRBV3-1/TRBV3-2	TGTGCCAGCAGCCCCAGGGGGGCACTACAGGGAAAGGGCTACACCTTC	CASSPRGALQGKGYTF
TRBJ2-2	TRBD2	NA	TRBV5-4	TGTGCCAGCAGCCGTGGGGGAGGGCCGACCGGGGAGCTGTTTTTT	CASSRGGGPTGELFF
TRBJ1-5	NA	NA	TRBV2	TGTGCCAGCAGTGAAGACCTGGAGGGCGGTAATCAGCCCCAGCATTTT	CASSEDLEGGNQPQHF
TRBJ1-2	TRBD1	NA	TRBV6-1	TGTGCCAGCAGTGACGGACAGGGGAGATCCTATGGCTACACCTTC	CASSDGQGRSYGYTF
TRBJ1-1	TRBD1	NA	TRBV29-1	TGCAGCGCCGACCGGGACAGGGGTGGGGGAGCTTTCTTT	CSADRDRGGGAFF
TRBJ2-7	TRBD1	NA	TRBV14	TGTGCCAGCAGCATCAGGGGGCGCCGCGAGCAGTACTTC	CASSIRGRREQYF
TRBJ2-5	TRBD2	NA	TRBV5-4	TGTGCCAGCAGCTTGGGTTCTAGCGGGGGGGCCGGGAAGACCCAGTACTTC	CASSLGSSGGAGKTQYF
TRBJ2-1	TRBD2	few	TRBV11-3	TGTGCCAGCAGCTTAGATATCCTAGCGGGCGCCTCTAAAAATGAGCAGTTCTTC	CASSLDILAGASKNEQFF
TRBJ2-7	NA	NA	TRBV5-4	TGTGCCAGCAGCTTGGACTCCAGGCTGCCCACCTACGAGCAGTACTTC	CASSLDSRLPTYEQYF
TRBJ2-5	NA	NA	TRBV4-3	TGCGCCAGCAGCCAAGGGGGAGGAGAGACCCAGTACTTC	CASSQGGGETQYF
TRBJ2-5	TRBD2	NA	TRBV6-4	TGTGCCAGCAGTGACTCTGGTAGCGGGGGGCCCCAGTACTTC	CASSDSGSGGPQYF
TRBJ2-1	TRBD1	once	TRBV7-3	TGTGCCAGCAACTACCGGGACAGGCCAAACAATGAGCAGTTCTTC	CASNYRDRPNNEQFF
TRBJ2-1	TRBD2	NA	TRBV7-9	TGTGCCAGCAGCTTAGTGGTAGCGGGGGGCAGTGAGCAGTTCTTC	CASSLVVAGGSEQFF
TRBJ2-3	TRBD2	once	TRBV11-2	TGTGCCAGCAGCTTAGCCCTTGGACTAGCTGACACAGATACGCAGTATTTT	CASSLALGLADTDTQYF
TRBJ1-1	NA	NA	TRBV7-2	TGTGCCAGCAGCTTAGTGCCGGGGGGGATCACTGAAGCTTTCTTT	CASSLVPGGITEAFF
TRBJ1-1	TRBD1	NA	TRBV11-3	TGTGCCAGCAGCCCAGGGACAGGGGAGAGTCTGGGCACTGAAGCTTTCTTT	CASSPGTGESLGTEAFF
TRBJ1-2	NA	NA	TRBV7-3	TGTGCCAGCAGCCCTGCCCGGGGGGCCGATGGCTACACCTTC	CASSPARGADGYTF
TRBJ2-7	NA	NA	TRBV12-3/TRBV12-4	TGTGCCAGCAGTTTAATCGGGGGCGAGCAGTACTTC	CASSLIGGEQYF
TRBJ2-3	NA	NA	TRBV9	TGTGCCAGCAGCGGCGGCTCCGGGGGGACAACAGATACGCAGTATTTT	CASSGGSGGTTDTQYF
TRBJ1-1	NA	NA	TRBV11-2	TGTGCCAGCAGCTTCAGGATGGGTTCTAACACTGAAGCTTTCTTT	CASSFRMGSNTEAFF
TRBJ2-2	TRBD2	NA	TRBV7-2	TGTGCCAGCCCGAACCCCGGACTAGCGGGAGGAAAAACCGGGGAGCTGTTTTTT	CASPNPGLAGGKTGELFF
TRBJ2-1	NA	NA	TRBV4-3	TGCGCCAGCAGCCAAGGCGAGGAGCAGTTCTTC	CASSQGEEQFF
TRBJ1-4	NA	NA	TRBV6-5	TGTGCCAGCAGCCGGGGGGCAACTAATGAAAAACTGTTTTTT	CASSRGATNEKLFF
TRBJ1-4	TRBD1	NA	TRBV11-2	TGTGCCAGCAGCTTGAGGGACAGATCTAATGAAAAACTGTTTTTT	CASSLRDRSNEKLFF
TRBJ2-1	NA	NA	TRBV27	TGTGCCAGCCGCCACGGCGGACGGAGGCCCAATGAGCAGTTCTTC	CASRHGGRRPNEQFF
TRBJ1-3	NA	NA	TRBV19	TGTGCCAGTAGTATGGGGCAGCTTGGAAACACCATATATTTT	CASSMGQLGNTIYF
TRBJ1-1	NA	NA	TRBV29-1	TGCAGCGTTGATAAGGGGCGCACTGAAGCTTTCTTT	CSVDKGRTEAFF
TRBJ1-2	NA	NA	TRBV6-5	TGTGCCAGCAGTTATGGAGGCCGTGTTAACTATGGCTACACCTTC	CASSYGGRVNYGYTF
TRBJ2-7	TRBD1	NA	TRBV11-3	TGTGCCAGCAGCTCCGGGACAGGGTCCAACTACGAGCAGTACTTC	CASSSGTGSNYEQYF
TRBJ1-4	NA	NA	TRBV6-2/TRBV6-3	TGTGCCAGCAGTTTGAGAGGAAATGAAAAACTGTTTTTT	CASSLRGNEKLFF
TRBJ1-5	NA	NA	TRBV30	TGTGCCTGGAACAGGGAGGGGAGTCAGCCCCAGCATTTT	CAWNREGSQPQHF
TRBJ1-5	NA	NA	TRBV7-6	TGTGCCAGCAGCTTAGGGGCAGTCGGGGTATACAATCAGCCCCAGCATTTT	CASSLGAVGVYNQPQHF
TRBJ1-2	TRBD1	NA	TRBV6-5	TGTGCCAGCAGTTACGGGACAGAGTATGGCTACACCTTC	CASSYGTEYGYTF
TRBJ1-3	NA	NA	TRBV6-1	TGTGCCAGCAGTGAAATTCACAGGGACGGAAACACCATATATTTT	CASSEIHRDGNTIYF
TRBJ2-7	NA	NA	TRBV30	TGTGCCTGGATCAAGGACAGCTCCTACGAGCAGTACTTC	CAWIKDSSYEQYF
TRBJ2-5	TRBD1	NA	TRBV12-5	TGTGCTAGTGGTCAGCCCCGGTCCGGGACAGGGAGGGAGACCCAGTACTTC	CASGQPRSGTGRETQYF
TRBJ1-6	NA	NA	TRBV13	TGTGCCAGCAGCTTAGGAGGGGGTCGGAGATCACCCCTCCACTTT	CASSLGGGRRSPLHF
TRBJ2-1	TRBD1	once	TRBV19	TGTGCCAGTAGTGCTCCGGGACAGGGCGCCTACAATGAGCAGTTCTTC	CASSAPGQGAYNEQFF